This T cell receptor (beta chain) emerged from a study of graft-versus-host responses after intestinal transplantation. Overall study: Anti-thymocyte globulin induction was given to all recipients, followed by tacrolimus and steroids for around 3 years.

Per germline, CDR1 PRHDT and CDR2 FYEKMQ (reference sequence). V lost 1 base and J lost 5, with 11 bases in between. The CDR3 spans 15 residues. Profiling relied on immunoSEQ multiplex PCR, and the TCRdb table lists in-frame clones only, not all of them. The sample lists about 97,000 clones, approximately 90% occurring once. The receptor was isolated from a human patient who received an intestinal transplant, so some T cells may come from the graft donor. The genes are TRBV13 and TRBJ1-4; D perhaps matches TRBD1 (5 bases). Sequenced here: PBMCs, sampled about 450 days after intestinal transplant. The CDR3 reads CASSLAGDLNEKLFF. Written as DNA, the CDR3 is TGTGCCAGCAGCTTAGCGGGGGACTTAAATGAAAAACTGTTTTTT.